The T cell receptor (beta chain) described here comes from a study of OX40 agonist ivuxolimab in advanced cancers. About the research overall: Dosing consisted of intravenous ivuxolimab at 0.01 to 10 mg/kg every 2 weeks. Study-level points and caveats: There was clonal expansion of CD4+ and CD8+ blood T cells by week 6 at 0.1 to 3.0 mg/kg. Average numbers of expanded clones were greater in CD8+ T cells than in CD4+.

Profiled with immunoSEQ multiplex PCR; TCRdb holds only in-frame clones, not every one. In the table there are tens of thousands of clones, approximately 85% of which are singletons. V dropped 6 bases and J dropped 9; count of bases not matched to a gene: 11. Germline V gene sequence: CDR1 MRHNA, CDR2 SNTAGT. CDR3 length: 14 amino acids. To note about this clone: Its antigen is unidentified.

Patients were ineligible given autoimmune disease history or systemic immunosuppression. This TCR was recovered from an adult with an advanced solid tumor such as melanoma, head and neck, liver or kidney cancer. The sequenced sample was CD4+ or CD8+ T cells sorted from blood, obtained in a trial of the OX40 agonist ivuxolimab. This chain joins TRBV6-4 and TRBJ2-1; 7 nucleotides align to TRBD2. CDR3 sequence reads: CASSAQTSSSEQFF. Here the CDR3 DNA reads TGTGCCAGCAGCGCCCAGACTAGCTCCAGTGAGCAGTTCTTC.